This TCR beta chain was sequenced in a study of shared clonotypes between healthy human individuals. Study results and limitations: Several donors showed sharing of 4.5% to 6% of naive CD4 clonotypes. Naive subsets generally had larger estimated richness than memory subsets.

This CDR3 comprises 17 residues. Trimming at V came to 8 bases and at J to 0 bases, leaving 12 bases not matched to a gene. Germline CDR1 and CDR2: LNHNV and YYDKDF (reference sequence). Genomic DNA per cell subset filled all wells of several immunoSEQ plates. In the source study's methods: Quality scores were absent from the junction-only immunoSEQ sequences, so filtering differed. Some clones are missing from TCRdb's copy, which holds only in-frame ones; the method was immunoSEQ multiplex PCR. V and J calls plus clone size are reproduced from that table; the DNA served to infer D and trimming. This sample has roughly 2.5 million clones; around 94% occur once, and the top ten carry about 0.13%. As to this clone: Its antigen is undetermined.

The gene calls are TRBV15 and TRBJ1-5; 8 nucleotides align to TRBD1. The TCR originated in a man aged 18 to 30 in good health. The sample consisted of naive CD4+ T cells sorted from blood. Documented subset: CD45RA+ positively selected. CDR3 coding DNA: TGTGCCACCCTGGACAGGGCTGAGGGGTATAGCAATCAGCCCCAGCATTTT. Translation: CATLDRAEGYSNQPQHF.